This TCR beta chain was recorded in a study of metastatic and nonmetastatic thyroid tumors. Background on the study: For malignant and benign thyroid patients, tumor or nodule tissue and blood were the sources whose repertoires were compared.

Until they underwent thyroid surgery, no patient had received any treatment. Study-wide findings and caveats: In both blood and tumor samples, TCR beta diversity was reported significantly higher for malignant than benign nodules.

V lost 6 bases and J 2 bases, leaving 13 bases between the germline ends. The CDR3 runs to 14 residues. Per the authors' pipeline: Differences in CDR3 between clinicopathological groups were drawn on to build a classifier intended to discriminate distant-metastatic papillary thyroid cancer patients. With MiXCR, TCRdb called clones anew from the PCR reads. TCRdb, not the original authors, processed these V and J calls. This sample has about 17,000 clones, with 25% to 35% found just once. This clone was recorded many times. The antigen remains unidentified. This clone may be a read error of a much larger clone one base away. This sample also contains other DNA sequences that code for the same CDR3.

The chain uses TRBV12-3 or TRBV12-4 and TRBJ2-5; possible D gene TRBD1, 6 bases. The source is a female donor with papillary thyroid cancer or a benign thyroid nodule (not recorded which). Some clones in this sample may be carry-over from other donors' samples. The sequenced sample consisted of tumor tissue. The CDR3 here is CASSDPGQQETQYF. CDR3 nucleotides: TGTGCCAGCAGCGATCCAGGACAGCAAGAGACCCAGTACTTC.